These T cell receptor beta chains were read from a single sample in a study of blood T cell repertoires in COVID-19. TCRdb's copy holds only in-frame clones and misses some; the assay was immunoSEQ multiplex PCR. This repertoire shows 140,000 or so clones, 70% to 90% found once; its top ten account for more than 3%. Specimen: PBMCs or T cells enriched from blood (not recorded which). The receptors stem from a woman in her 50s with acute COVID-19. The CDR3 runs from the conserved cysteine through the conserved F or W. D genes are given only for firm matches. Part of the rows lack a size; the others show once, few, many or a class for expanded clones.

abundance: NA
v_gene: TRBV19
d_gene: TRBD1
j_gene: TRBJ2-1
CDR3nt: TGTGCCAGTAGTCCACAGGGGTACTCCTACAATGAGCAGTTCTTC
CDR3aa: CASSPQGYSYNEQFF

abundance: NA
v_gene: TRBV6-5
d_gene: NA
j_gene: TRBJ1-1
CDR3nt: TGTGCCAGCAGACCTGACACAACTCCCACTGAAGCTTTCTTT
CDR3aa: CASRPDTTPTEAFF

abundance: NA
v_gene: TRBV7-6
d_gene: TRBD2
j_gene: TRBJ2-1
CDR3nt: TGTGCCAGCAGCTTAGCGCTTGGGACTAGCCGTGGGGGCGACCATGAGCAGTTCTTC
CDR3aa: CASSLALGTSRGGDHEQFF

abundance: NA
v_gene: TRBV28
d_gene: TRBD2
j_gene: TRBJ2-5
CDR3nt: TGTGCCAGCAGTCCCCCGACTAGCGGTCATCAAGAGACCCAGTACTTC
CDR3aa: CASSPPTSGHQETQYF

abundance: NA
v_gene: TRBV12-3/TRBV12-4
d_gene: NA
j_gene: TRBJ1-5
CDR3nt: TGTGCCAGCAGTCCCAGGAATCAGCCCCAGCATTTT
CDR3aa: CASSPRNQPQHF

abundance: NA
v_gene: TRBV30
d_gene: NA
j_gene: TRBJ1-4
CDR3nt: TGTGCCTGGATGCCCCGGCGGGGCGCCGCTAATGAAAAACTGTTTTTT
CDR3aa: CAWMPRRGAANEKLFF

abundance: NA
v_gene: TRBV5-4
d_gene: NA
j_gene: TRBJ2-2
CDR3nt: TGTGCCAGCAGCTTCGAGCACGCCGGGGAGCTGTTTTTT
CDR3aa: CASSFEHAGELFF

abundance: NA
v_gene: TRBV9
d_gene: NA
j_gene: TRBJ1-4
CDR3nt: TGTGCCAGCAGCCCGACAGCCAGTTTTGCAACTAATGAAAAACTGTTTTTT
CDR3aa: CASSPTASFATNEKLFF

abundance: NA
v_gene: TRBV24-1
d_gene: TRBD1
j_gene: TRBJ1-1
CDR3nt: TGTGCCGTACAACAGGGGAGGAACACTGAAGCTTTCTTT
CDR3aa: CAVQQGRNTEAFF

abundance: NA
v_gene: TRBV19
d_gene: NA
j_gene: TRBJ1-1
CDR3nt: TGTGCCAGTAGTATTAACCGTACTCCGGGGACTCAGAACACTGAAGCTTTCTTT
CDR3aa: CASSINRTPGTQNTEAFF

abundance: NA
v_gene: TRBV3-1/TRBV3-2
d_gene: NA
j_gene: TRBJ2-5
CDR3nt: TGTGCCAGTCTCCACTCGGGCGGGGAGACCCAGTACTTC
CDR3aa: CASLHSGGETQYF

abundance: NA
v_gene: TRBV15
d_gene: TRBD1
j_gene: TRBJ1-1
CDR3nt: TGTGCCACCAGCGGTAGACAGGGGCCGAACACTGAAGCTTTCTTT
CDR3aa: CATSGRQGPNTEAFF

abundance: NA
v_gene: TRBV11-2
d_gene: TRBD1
j_gene: TRBJ1-3
CDR3nt: TGTGCCAGCAGCCCGGGACAGGGGGCGGCTGGAAACACCATATATTTT
CDR3aa: CASSPGQGAAGNTIYF

abundance: NA
v_gene: TRBV9
d_gene: TRBD2
j_gene: TRBJ2-3
CDR3nt: TGTGCCAGCAGCGAGGGACTAGCGGGCCTCACAGATACGCAGTATTTT
CDR3aa: CASSEGLAGLTDTQYF

abundance: NA
v_gene: TRBV7-9
d_gene: NA
j_gene: TRBJ1-3
CDR3nt: TGTGCCAGCAGCTTTGCAGGGGGAAACACCATATATTTT
CDR3aa: CASSFAGGNTIYF

abundance: NA
v_gene: TRBV29-1
d_gene: NA
j_gene: TRBJ1-1
CDR3nt: TGCAGCGTTGGGAGGGATCAGCACACTGAAGCTTTCTTT
CDR3aa: CSVGRDQHTEAFF

abundance: NA
v_gene: TRBV9
d_gene: NA
j_gene: TRBJ2-1
CDR3nt: TGTGCCAGCAGCCTAGCTGATGAGCAGTTCTTC
CDR3aa: CASSLADEQFF

abundance: NA
v_gene: TRBV5-1
d_gene: NA
j_gene: TRBJ1-2
CDR3nt: TGCGCCAGCACGGACTTGGCAGGGGCCTCCTATGGCTACACCTTC
CDR3aa: CASTDLAGASYGYTF

abundance: NA
v_gene: TRBV9
d_gene: NA
j_gene: TRBJ1-2
CDR3nt: TGTGCCAGCAGCGTAGTCCCTGAACAGGAACCCAACTATGGCTACACCTTC
CDR3aa: CASSVVPEQEPNYGYTF

abundance: NA
v_gene: TRBV5-1
d_gene: TRBD1
j_gene: TRBJ1-2
CDR3nt: TGCGCCAGCAGCGAGAACGGACAGGGAAAACTCTATGGCTACACCTTC
CDR3aa: CASSENGQGKLYGYTF

abundance: NA
v_gene: TRBV7-8
d_gene: NA
j_gene: TRBJ1-3
CDR3nt: TGTGCCAGCAGCCGGGGGGCCCAGCCTGGAAACACCATATATTTT
CDR3aa: CASSRGAQPGNTIYF

abundance: NA
v_gene: TRBV12-3/TRBV12-4
d_gene: NA
j_gene: TRBJ1-6
CDR3nt: TGTGCCAGCTCGGACCAGGAGGATTCACCCCTCCACTTT
CDR3aa: CASSDQEDSPLHF

abundance: once
v_gene: TRBV6-6
d_gene: NA
j_gene: TRBJ2-1
CDR3nt: TGTGCCAGCAGTTACGAAGGTAATAGCGATGAGCAGTTCTTC
CDR3aa: CASSYEGNSDEQFF

abundance: once
v_gene: TRBV2
d_gene: TRBD1
j_gene: TRBJ1-4
CDR3nt: TGTGCCAGCGAACTTCAGACAGGGAATGAAAAACTGTTTTTT
CDR3aa: CASELQTGNEKLFF

abundance: NA
v_gene: TRBV5-1
d_gene: TRBD2
j_gene: TRBJ2-7
CDR3nt: TGCGCCAGCAGCTGGACTAGCGGCAACTACGAGCAGTACTTC
CDR3aa: CASSWTSGNYEQYF

abundance: NA
v_gene: TRBV11-3
d_gene: NA
j_gene: TRBJ2-2
CDR3nt: TGTGCCAGCAGCCGAGACCAGCGGGCCACCGGGGAGCTGTTTTTT
CDR3aa: CASSRDQRATGELFF

abundance: NA
v_gene: TRBV18
d_gene: NA
j_gene: TRBJ1-4
CDR3nt: TGTGCCAGCTCACCATCCCCGGACAGAAGTGAAAAACTGTTTTTT
CDR3aa: CASSPSPDRSEKLFF

abundance: NA
v_gene: TRBV5-6
d_gene: NA
j_gene: TRBJ1-2
CDR3nt: TGTGCCAGCAGCCCCGAAGGGGAAGCTAACTATGGCTACACCTTC
CDR3aa: CASSPEGEANYGYTF

abundance: NA
v_gene: TRBV5-1
d_gene: NA
j_gene: TRBJ2-1
CDR3nt: TGCGCCAGCAGCTTCATGGACACTAGCAACAATGAGCAGTTCTTC
CDR3aa: CASSFMDTSNNEQFF

abundance: NA
v_gene: TRBV18
d_gene: TRBD2
j_gene: TRBJ2-1
CDR3nt: TGTGCCAGCTCACCACCAGATAGCGGGAGGGTTCGCAATGAGCAGTTCTTC
CDR3aa: CASSPPDSGRVRNEQFF

abundance: NA
v_gene: TRBV27
d_gene: NA
j_gene: TRBJ2-3
CDR3nt: TGTGCCAGCAGTGTAAACAGGGTTAGCACAGATACGCAGTATTTT
CDR3aa: CASSVNRVSTDTQYF

abundance: once
v_gene: TRBV6-5
d_gene: TRBD1
j_gene: TRBJ2-7
CDR3nt: TGTGCCAGCAGACCGGGACAGGAGACCTACGAGCAGTACTTC
CDR3aa: CASRPGQETYEQYF

abundance: NA
v_gene: TRBV10-1
d_gene: NA
j_gene: TRBJ2-7
CDR3nt: TGCGCCAGCGGGACTGGTTACGAGCAGTACTTC
CDR3aa: CASGTGYEQYF

abundance: few
v_gene: TRBV24-1
d_gene: TRBD2
j_gene: TRBJ2-1
CDR3nt: TGTGCCACCAGTGATCCCGGGACTAGCGGGAGTTATGAGCAGTTCTTC
CDR3aa: CATSDPGTSGSYEQFF

abundance: NA
v_gene: TRBV27
d_gene: TRBD1
j_gene: TRBJ2-7
CDR3nt: TGTGCCAGCACCACTGGGGGAGACAGGGTGCACTACGAGCAGTACTTC
CDR3aa: CASTTGGDRVHYEQYF

abundance: NA
v_gene: TRBV5-1
d_gene: TRBD2
j_gene: TRBJ2-3
CDR3nt: TGCGCCAGCAGCTTGGGGACTAGCGGGTTGGCAGATACGCAGTATTTT
CDR3aa: CASSLGTSGLADTQYF

abundance: NA
v_gene: TRBV2
d_gene: NA
j_gene: TRBJ1-2
CDR3nt: TGTGCCAGCAGTGGGACTGGGTCGGCTGGCTACACCTTC
CDR3aa: CASSGTGSAGYTF

abundance: NA
v_gene: TRBV5-1
d_gene: NA
j_gene: TRBJ1-2
CDR3nt: TGCGCCAGCAGCTTGGGGTCAGGGGACGATGGCTACACCTTC
CDR3aa: CASSLGSGDDGYTF

abundance: NA
v_gene: TRBV7-8
d_gene: NA
j_gene: TRBJ1-5
CDR3nt: TGTGCCAGCAGCTCGAGCGGGATCAATCAGCCCCAGCATTTT
CDR3aa: CASSSSGINQPQHF

abundance: NA
v_gene: TRBV9
d_gene: NA
j_gene: TRBJ1-3
CDR3nt: TGTGCCAGCAGCGCTCGAAGGGGGGGCCGAAACACCATATATTTT
CDR3aa: CASSARRGGRNTIYF

abundance: NA
v_gene: TRBV7-2
d_gene: TRBD2
j_gene: TRBJ2-1
CDR3nt: TGTGCCAGCAGCTTAGGCGGGGGCTACAATGAGCAGTTCTTC
CDR3aa: CASSLGGGYNEQFF

abundance: NA
v_gene: TRBV19
d_gene: NA
j_gene: TRBJ2-3
CDR3nt: TGTGCCAGTTCGTCCGGTGATACGCAGTATTTT
CDR3aa: CASSSGDTQYF

abundance: NA
v_gene: TRBV11-2
d_gene: TRBD2
j_gene: TRBJ2-1
CDR3nt: TGTGCCAGCAGCCCACCTAGCGGGAGGGTCCTCAATGAGCAGTTCTTC
CDR3aa: CASSPPSGRVLNEQFF

abundance: once
v_gene: TRBV3-1/TRBV3-2
d_gene: NA
j_gene: TRBJ1-5
CDR3nt: TGTGCCAGCAGCCATCGGGGAATCAATCAGCCCCAGCATTTT
CDR3aa: CASSHRGINQPQHF

abundance: NA
v_gene: TRBV4-1
d_gene: NA
j_gene: TRBJ1-2
CDR3nt: TGCGCCAGCAGCCCAGGATGGGGGGGTGGCTACACCTTC
CDR3aa: CASSPGWGGGYTF

abundance: NA
v_gene: TRBV7-8
d_gene: TRBD2
j_gene: TRBJ2-1
CDR3nt: TGTGCCAGCAGCGCACTAGCGGGAGGCAATGAGCAGTTCTTC
CDR3aa: CASSALAGGNEQFF

abundance: NA
v_gene: TRBV5-4
d_gene: NA
j_gene: TRBJ2-1
CDR3nt: TGTGCCAGCAGTTCCCCCTTGACAGTCAGTGTCCATGAGCAGTTCTTC
CDR3aa: CASSSPLTVSVHEQFF

abundance: NA
v_gene: TRBV3-1/TRBV3-2
d_gene: NA
j_gene: TRBJ1-4
CDR3nt: TGTGCCAGCAGCCAATTTACAGGGTCAAGTGAAAAACTGTTTTTT
CDR3aa: CASSQFTGSSEKLFF

abundance: NA
v_gene: TRBV2
d_gene: NA
j_gene: TRBJ1-5
CDR3nt: TGTGCCAGCAGTGAAGTTGGGGGCTGGAGCAATCAGCCCCAGCATTTT
CDR3aa: CASSEVGGWSNQPQHF

abundance: NA
v_gene: TRBV14
d_gene: TRBD2
j_gene: TRBJ2-5
CDR3nt: TGTGCCAGCAGTGCAAGCGGGGTAGAGACCCAGTACTTC
CDR3aa: CASSASGVETQYF

abundance: NA
v_gene: TRBV7-2
d_gene: NA
j_gene: TRBJ1-3
CDR3nt: TGTGCCAGCAGCCTTCATCGGGGTACCCGAAACACCATATATTTT
CDR3aa: CASSLHRGTRNTIYF

abundance: NA
v_gene: TRBV24-1
d_gene: NA
j_gene: TRBJ1-2
CDR3nt: TGTGCCACCAGTGACCGGACTGGGCCTAACTATGGCTACACCTTC
CDR3aa: CATSDRTGPNYGYTF